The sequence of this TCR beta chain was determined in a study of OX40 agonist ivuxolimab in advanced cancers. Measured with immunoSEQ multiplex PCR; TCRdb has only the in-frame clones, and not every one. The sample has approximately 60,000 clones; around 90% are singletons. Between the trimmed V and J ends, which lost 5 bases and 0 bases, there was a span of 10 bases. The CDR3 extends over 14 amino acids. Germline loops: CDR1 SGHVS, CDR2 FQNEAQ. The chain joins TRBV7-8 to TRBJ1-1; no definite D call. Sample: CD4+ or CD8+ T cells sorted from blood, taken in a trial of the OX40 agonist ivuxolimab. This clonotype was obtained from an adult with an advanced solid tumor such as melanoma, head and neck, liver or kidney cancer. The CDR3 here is CASSLRAVNTEAFF. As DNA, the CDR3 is TGTGCCAGCAGCCTACGTGCGGTGAACACTGAAGCTTTCTTT.